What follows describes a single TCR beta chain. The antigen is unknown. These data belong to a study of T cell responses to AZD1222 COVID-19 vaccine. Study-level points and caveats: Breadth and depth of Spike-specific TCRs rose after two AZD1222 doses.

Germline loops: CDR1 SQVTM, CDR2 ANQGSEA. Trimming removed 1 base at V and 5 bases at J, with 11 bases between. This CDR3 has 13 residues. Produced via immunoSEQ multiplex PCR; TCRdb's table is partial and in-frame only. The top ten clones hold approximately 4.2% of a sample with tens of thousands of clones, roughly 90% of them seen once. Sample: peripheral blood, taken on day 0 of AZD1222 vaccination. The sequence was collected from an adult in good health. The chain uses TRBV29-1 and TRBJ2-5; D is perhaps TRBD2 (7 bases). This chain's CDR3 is CSVEGRGHETQYF. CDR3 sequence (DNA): TGCAGCGTTGAAGGGCGGGGGCACGAGACCCAGTACTTC.